The 15 T cell receptor beta chains below were found in one sample sequenced in a study of T cells expressing NK-cell markers. TCRdb re-called the 5' RACE reads and shows each CDR3 protein once, DNA omitted. The sample totals about 180,000 distinct CDR3 sequences; its top ten clones hold 20%. The sequencing input was blood T cells: a sorted CD56 or NKG2C T cell subset, CD4+ or CD8+ T cells, or bulk PBMC T cells (not recorded which). The source is a man between 18 and 69 years old in good health.

V and J are TRBV19 and TRBJ2-7; TCRdb indicates TRBD1, and absent DNA this call remains unverified. The CDR3 runs 15 residues. Germline loops: CDR1 LNHDA, CDR2 SQIVND (reference sequence). Here the CDR3 reads CASSRFGTGVNEQYF.

The V and J genes are TRBV6-5 and TRBJ2-7; TCRdb's D call, TRBD2, is unchecked because there is no DNA. The germline V gene encodes CDR1 MNHEY and CDR2 SVGAGI. CDR3 length: 15 residues. The CDR3 loop reads CASRVSGAESYEQYF.

The rearrangement joins TRBV9 to TRBJ1-2. The CDR3 covers 15 residues. The germline V gene encodes CDR1 SGDLS and CDR2 YYNGEE. The CDR3 protein is CASSIDTSQNYGYTF.

V usage is TRBV7-9 and J usage is TRBJ2-6; the D call of TRBD1 rests on TCRdb alone, since no DNA is present to check it. This CDR3 is 17 amino acids long. Germline CDR1 is SEHNR and CDR2 is FQNEAQ (reference sequence). The CDR3 is CASSYGQGRSGANVLTF.

CDR3 protein: CASSLVNRDGYTF. The V call is TRBV7-9, the J call TRBJ1-2; TCRdb indicates TRBD1, and absent DNA this call remains unverified. The CDR3 covers 13 residues. Germline loops: CDR1 SEHNR, CDR2 FQNEAQ (reference sequence).

The chain uses TRBV5-6 and TRBJ2-3; the D call of TRBD1 rests on TCRdb alone, since no DNA is present to check it. Germline CDR1 reads SGHDT; CDR2 reads YYEEEE. This CDR3 is built from 15 residues. CDR3 residues: CASSPPSGGLDTQYF.

The genes are TRBV9 and TRBJ2-2; absent DNA, TCRdb's TRBD2 call cannot be checked. Germline V CDR1 and CDR2: SGDLS, YYNGEE. The CDR3 is 16 amino acids. CDR3 amino acids: CASSVPLGLAGGELFF. The full variable domain, its missing parts supplied by reference TRBV9 and TRBJ2-2, is DSGVTQTPKHLITATGQRVTLRCSPRSGDLSVYWYQQSLDQGLQFLIQYYNGEERAKGNILERFSAQQFPDLHSELNLSSLELGDSALYFCASSVPLGLAGGELFFGEGSRLTVL.

V usage is TRBV3-1 and J usage is TRBJ1-2; TCRdb gives TRBD1 as the D gene, but with no DNA this cannot be confirmed. Germline V gives CDR1 LGHDT, CDR2 YNNKEL (reference sequence). The CDR3 has 17 amino acids. The CDR3: CASSAHLLGRGDYGYTF.

The gene calls are TRBV19 and TRBJ2-7. This CDR3 contains 14 residues. Germline-derived CDR1 and CDR2 are LNHDA and SQIVND (reference sequence). Here the CDR3 reads CASSVGPVPYEQYF.

J is TRBJ2-3 and V is TRBV11-2; with no DNA, the TCRdb D assignment of TRBD1 cannot be verified. This CDR3 is built from 16 residues. Germline V gene lookup returns CDR1 SGHAT and CDR2 FQNNGV. CDR3 protein: CASALPGQGFTDTQYF.

The genes are TRBV27 and TRBJ2-3; TCRdb calls TRBD2, which cannot be checked without DNA. Germline lookup yields CDR1 MNHEY and CDR2 SMNVEV (reference sequence). This CDR3 is built from 16 residues. The CDR3 spells CASSGIGTTGADTQYF.

The chain employs TRBV29-1 and TRBJ1-1. This CDR3 region has 13 residues. The germline V gene has CDR1 SQVTM and CDR2 ANQGSEA. The CDR3 sequence is CSVAFGKNTEAFF.

The chain recombines TRBV6-5 with TRBJ1-2. Germline CDR1 reads MNHEY; CDR2 reads SVGAGI. The CDR3 is 15 amino acids. Here the CDR3 reads CASSYSAGLGYGYTF.

The chain recombines TRBV29-1 with TRBJ2-2. The CDR3 sequence is 12 residues long. Per germline, CDR1 SQVTM and CDR2 ANQGSEA. The CDR3 is CSVVHDTGELFF.

The genes are TRBV7-9 and TRBJ2-3. CDR1 and CDR2 (germline): SEHNR, FQNEAQ (reference sequence). CDR3 length: 14 residues. The CDR3 reads CASSGFGVQDTQYF.